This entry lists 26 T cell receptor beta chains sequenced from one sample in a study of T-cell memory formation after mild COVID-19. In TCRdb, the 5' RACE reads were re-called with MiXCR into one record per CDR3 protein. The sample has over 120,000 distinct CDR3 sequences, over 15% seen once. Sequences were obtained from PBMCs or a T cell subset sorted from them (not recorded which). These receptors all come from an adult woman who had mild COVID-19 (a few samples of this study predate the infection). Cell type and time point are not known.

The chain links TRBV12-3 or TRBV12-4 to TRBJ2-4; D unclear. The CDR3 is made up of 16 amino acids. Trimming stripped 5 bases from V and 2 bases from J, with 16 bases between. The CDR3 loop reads CASSPGRTISKNIQYF. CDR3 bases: TGTGCCAGCAGTCCGGGTCGGACCATCTCCAAAAACATTCAGTACTTC.

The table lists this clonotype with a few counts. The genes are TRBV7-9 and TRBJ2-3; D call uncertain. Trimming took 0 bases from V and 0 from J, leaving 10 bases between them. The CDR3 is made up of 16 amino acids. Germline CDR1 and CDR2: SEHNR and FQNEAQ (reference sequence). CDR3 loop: CASSLARWSSTDTQYF. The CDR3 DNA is TGTGCCAGCAGCTTAGCGCGGTGGTCTAGCACAGATACGCAGTATTTT.

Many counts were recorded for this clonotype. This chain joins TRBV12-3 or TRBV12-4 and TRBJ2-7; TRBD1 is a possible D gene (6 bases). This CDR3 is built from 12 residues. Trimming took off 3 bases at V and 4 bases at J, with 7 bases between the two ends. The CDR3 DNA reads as TGTGCCAGCAGTTTGAGGGGGTACGAGCAGTACTTC. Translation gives CASSLRGYEQYF.

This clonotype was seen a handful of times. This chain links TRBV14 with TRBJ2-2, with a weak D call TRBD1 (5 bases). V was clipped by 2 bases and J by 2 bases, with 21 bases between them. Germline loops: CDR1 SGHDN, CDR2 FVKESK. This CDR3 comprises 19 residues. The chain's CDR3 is CASSQPVDSRFFNTGELFF. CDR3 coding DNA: TGTGCCAGCAGCCAACCTGTCGACAGCCGGTTTTTTAACACCGGGGAGCTGTTTTTT.

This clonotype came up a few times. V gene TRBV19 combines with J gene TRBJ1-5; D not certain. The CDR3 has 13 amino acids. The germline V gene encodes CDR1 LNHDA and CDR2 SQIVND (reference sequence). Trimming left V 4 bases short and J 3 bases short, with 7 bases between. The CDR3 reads CASSTSTNQPQHF. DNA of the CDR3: TGTGCCAGTAGTACCTCCACCAATCAGCCCCAGCATTTT.

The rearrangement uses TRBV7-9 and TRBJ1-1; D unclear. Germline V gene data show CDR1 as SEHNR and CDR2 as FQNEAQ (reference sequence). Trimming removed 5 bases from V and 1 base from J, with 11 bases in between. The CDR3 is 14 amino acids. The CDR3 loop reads CASSLSGPNTEAFF. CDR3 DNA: TGTGCCAGCAGCCTGTCCGGCCCGAACACTGAAGCTTTCTTT.

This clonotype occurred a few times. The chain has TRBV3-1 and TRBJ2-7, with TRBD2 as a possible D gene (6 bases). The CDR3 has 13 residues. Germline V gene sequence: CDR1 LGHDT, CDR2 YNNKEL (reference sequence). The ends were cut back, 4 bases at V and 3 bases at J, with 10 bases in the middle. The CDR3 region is CASSPGTGYEQYF. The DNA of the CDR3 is TGTGCCAGCAGCCCTGGGACTGGCTACGAGCAGTACTTC.

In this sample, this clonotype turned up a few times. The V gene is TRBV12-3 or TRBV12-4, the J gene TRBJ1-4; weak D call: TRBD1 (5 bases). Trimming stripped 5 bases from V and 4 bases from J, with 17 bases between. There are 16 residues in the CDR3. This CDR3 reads CASSRLQPRGNEKLFF. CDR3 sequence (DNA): TGTGCCAGCAGTCGACTTCAGCCGAGGGGTAATGAAAAACTGTTTTTT.

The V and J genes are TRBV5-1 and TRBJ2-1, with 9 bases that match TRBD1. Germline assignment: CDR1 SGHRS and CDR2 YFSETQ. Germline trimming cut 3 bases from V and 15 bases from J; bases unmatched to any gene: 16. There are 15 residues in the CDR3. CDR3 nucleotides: TGCGCCAGCAGCTGGGGACAGGGTGAGGGGACCTCCCCGTTCTTC. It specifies CASSWGQGEGTSPFF.

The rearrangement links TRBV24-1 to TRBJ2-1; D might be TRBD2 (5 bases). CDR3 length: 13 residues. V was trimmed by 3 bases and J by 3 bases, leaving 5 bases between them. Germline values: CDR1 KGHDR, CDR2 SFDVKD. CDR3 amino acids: CATSDTSYNEQFF. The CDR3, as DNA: TGTGCCACCAGTGATACTAGCTACAATGAGCAGTTCTTC.

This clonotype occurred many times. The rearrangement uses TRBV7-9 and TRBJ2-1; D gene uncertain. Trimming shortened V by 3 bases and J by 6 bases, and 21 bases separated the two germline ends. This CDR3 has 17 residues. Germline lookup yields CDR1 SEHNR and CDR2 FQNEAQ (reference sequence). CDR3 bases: TGTGCCAGCAGCTTTTCTTATCTACGCCGGCCGGGCAATGAGCAGTTCTTC. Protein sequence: CASSFSYLRRPGNEQFF.

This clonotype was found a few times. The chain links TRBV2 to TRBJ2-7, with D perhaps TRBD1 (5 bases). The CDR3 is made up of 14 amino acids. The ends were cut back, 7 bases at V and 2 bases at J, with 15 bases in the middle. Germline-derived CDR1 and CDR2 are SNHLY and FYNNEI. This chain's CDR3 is CASIRGPTAYEQYF. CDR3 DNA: TGTGCCAGCATAAGGGGCCCCACGGCCTACGAGCAGTACTTC.

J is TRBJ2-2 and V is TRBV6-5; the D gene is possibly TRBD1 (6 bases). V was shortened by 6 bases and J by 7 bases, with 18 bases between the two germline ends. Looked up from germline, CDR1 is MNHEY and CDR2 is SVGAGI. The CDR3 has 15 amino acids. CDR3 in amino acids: CASRRDTHALGELFF. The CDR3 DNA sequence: TGTGCCAGCAGGAGGGACACGCATGCCCTCGGGGAGCTGTTTTTT.

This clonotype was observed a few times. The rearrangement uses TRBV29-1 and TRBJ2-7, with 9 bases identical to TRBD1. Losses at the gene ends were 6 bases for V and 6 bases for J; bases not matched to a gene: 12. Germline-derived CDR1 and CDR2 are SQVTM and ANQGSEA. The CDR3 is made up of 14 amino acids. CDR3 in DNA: TGCAGCGTCTACTTGGGACAGGGTCGCCGCGAGCAGTACTTC. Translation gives CSVYLGQGRREQYF.

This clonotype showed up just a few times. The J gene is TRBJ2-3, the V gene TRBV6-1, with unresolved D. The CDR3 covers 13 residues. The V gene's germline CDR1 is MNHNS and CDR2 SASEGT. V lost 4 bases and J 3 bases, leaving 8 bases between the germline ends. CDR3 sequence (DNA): TGTGCCAGCAGTGGTGTTAGGACAGATACGCAGTATTTT. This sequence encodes CASSGVRTDTQYF.

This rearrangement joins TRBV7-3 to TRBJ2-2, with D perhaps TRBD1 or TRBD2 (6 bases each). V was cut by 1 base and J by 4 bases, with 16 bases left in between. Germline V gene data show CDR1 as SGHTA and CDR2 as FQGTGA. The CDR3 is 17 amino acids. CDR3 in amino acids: CASSLRSGGLSTGELFF. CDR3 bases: TGTGCCAGCAGCTTAAGGTCTGGGGGGCTCTCCACCGGGGAGCTGTTTTTT. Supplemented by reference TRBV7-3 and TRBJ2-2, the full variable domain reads GAGVSQTPSNKVTEKGKYVELRCDPISGHTALYWYRQSLGQGPEFLIYFQGTGAADDSGLPNDRFFAVRPEGSVSTLKIQRTERGDSAVYLCASSLRSGGLSTGELFFGEGSRLTVL.

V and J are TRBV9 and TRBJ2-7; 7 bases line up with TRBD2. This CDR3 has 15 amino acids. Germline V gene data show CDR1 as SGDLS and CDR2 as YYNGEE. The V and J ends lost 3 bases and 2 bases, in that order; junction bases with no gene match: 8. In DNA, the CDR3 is TGTGCCAGCAGCGCTTCCGGGACTACGACCTACGAGCAGTACTTC. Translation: CASSASGTTTYEQYF.

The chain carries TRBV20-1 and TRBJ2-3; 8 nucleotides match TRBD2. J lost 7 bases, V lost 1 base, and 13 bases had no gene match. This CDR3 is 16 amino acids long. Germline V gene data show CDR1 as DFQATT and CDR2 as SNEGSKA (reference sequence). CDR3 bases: TGCAGTGCTAGAGGTCGGAGCGGGAGTATACTTTATACGCAGTATTTT. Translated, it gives CSARGRSGSILYTQYF.

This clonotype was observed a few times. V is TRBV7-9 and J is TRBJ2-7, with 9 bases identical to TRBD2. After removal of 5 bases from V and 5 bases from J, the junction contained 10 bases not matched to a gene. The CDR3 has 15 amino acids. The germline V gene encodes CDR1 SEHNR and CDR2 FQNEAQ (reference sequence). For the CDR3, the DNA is TGTGCCAGCAGCCACGCCACTAAGCGGGAGGACGAGCAGTACTTC. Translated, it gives CASSHATKREDEQYF.

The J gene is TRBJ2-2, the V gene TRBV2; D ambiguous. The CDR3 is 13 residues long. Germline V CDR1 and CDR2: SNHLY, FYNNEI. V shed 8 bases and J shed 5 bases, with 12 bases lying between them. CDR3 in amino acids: CASDWSPTGELFF. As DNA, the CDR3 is TGTGCCAGCGATTGGAGTCCAACCGGGGAGCTGTTTTTT.

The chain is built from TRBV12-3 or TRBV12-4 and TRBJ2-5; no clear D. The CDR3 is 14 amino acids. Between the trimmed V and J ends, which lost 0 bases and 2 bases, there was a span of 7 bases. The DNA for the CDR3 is TGTGCCAGCAGTTTAGCGCCTATTCAAGAGACCCAGTACTTC. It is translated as CASSLAPIQETQYF.

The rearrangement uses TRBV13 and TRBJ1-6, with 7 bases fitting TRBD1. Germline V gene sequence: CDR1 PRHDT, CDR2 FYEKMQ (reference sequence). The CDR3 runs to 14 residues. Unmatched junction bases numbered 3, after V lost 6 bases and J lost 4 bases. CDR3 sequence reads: CASRMGQYNSPLHF. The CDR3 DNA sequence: TGTGCCAGCAGAATGGGACAGTATAATTCACCCCTCCACTTT.

CDR3 coding DNA: TGTGCCAGCAGCGAAGGGACAGCCTCCTACGAGCAGTACTTC. Protein sequence: CASSEGTASYEQYF. V gene TRBV7-6 combines with J gene TRBJ2-7; TRBD1 aligns across 7 bases. V lost 5 bases, J lost 0 bases, and 4 bases stayed unmatched. This CDR3 spans 14 amino acids. CDR1 is SGHVS and CDR2 is FNYEAQ in the germline V gene.

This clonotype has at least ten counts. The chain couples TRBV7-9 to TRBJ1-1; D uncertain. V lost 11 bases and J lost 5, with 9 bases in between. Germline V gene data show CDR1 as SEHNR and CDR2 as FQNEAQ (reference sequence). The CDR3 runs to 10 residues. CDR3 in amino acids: CAVTGTEAFF. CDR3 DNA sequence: TGTGCCGTTACGGGAACTGAAGCTTTCTTT.

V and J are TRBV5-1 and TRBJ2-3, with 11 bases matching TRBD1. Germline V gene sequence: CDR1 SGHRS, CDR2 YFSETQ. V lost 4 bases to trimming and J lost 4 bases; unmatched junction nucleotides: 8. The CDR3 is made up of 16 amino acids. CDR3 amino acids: CASSPRDRGSSDTQYF. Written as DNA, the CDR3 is TGCGCCAGCAGCCCCAGGGACAGGGGGTCGTCAGATACGCAGTATTTT.

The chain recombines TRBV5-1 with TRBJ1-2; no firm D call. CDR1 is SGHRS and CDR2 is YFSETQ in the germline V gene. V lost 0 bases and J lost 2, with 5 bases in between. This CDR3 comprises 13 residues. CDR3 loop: CASSLEQNYGYTF. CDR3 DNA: TGCGCCAGCAGCTTGGAACAGAACTATGGCTACACCTTC.